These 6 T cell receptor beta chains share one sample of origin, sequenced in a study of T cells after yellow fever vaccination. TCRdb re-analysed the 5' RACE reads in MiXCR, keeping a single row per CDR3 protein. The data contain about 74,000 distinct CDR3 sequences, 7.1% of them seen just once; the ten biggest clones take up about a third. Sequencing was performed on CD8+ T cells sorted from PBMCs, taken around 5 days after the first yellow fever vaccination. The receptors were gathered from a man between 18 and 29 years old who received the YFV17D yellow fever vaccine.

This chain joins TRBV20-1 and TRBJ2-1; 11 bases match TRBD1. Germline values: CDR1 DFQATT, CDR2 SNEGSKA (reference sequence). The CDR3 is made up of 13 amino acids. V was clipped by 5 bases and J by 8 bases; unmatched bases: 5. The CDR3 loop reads CSAGQGARDEQFF. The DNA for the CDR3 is TGCAGTGCTGGACAGGGGGCGCGTGATGAGCAGTTCTTC.

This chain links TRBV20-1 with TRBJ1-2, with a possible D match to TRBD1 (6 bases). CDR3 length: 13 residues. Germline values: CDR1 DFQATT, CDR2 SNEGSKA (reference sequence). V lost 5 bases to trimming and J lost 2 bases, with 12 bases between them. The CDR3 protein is CSAGPDSNYGYTF. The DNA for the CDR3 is TGCAGTGCTGGCCCGGACAGCAACTATGGCTACACCTTC.

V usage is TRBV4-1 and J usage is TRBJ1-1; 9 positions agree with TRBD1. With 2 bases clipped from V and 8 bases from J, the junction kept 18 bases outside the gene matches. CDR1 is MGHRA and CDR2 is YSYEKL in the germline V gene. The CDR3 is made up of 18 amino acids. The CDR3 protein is CASSQSPPTGGILAEAFF. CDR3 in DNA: TGCGCCAGCAGCCAATCACCCCCCACAGGGGGCATCCTCGCAGAAGCTTTCTTT.

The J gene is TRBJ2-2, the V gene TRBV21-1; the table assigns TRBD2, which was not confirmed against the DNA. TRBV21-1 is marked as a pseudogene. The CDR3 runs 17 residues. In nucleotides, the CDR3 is TGTGCCAGCAGCCTTCGGGACTATATTGCGAACACCGGGGAGCTGTTTTTT. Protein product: CASSLRDYIANTGELFF.

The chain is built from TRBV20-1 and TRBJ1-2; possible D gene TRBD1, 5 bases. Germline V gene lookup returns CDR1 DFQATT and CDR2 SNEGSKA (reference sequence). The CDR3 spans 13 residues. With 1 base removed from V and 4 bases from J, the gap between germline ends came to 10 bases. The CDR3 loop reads CSARAGGSYGYTF. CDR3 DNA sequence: TGCAGTGCTAGAGCCGGGGGAAGCTATGGCTACACCTTC.

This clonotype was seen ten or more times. The CDR3 spells CASSHPGPVLTFF. The CDR3 nucleotides read TGTGCCAGCAGCCACCCGGGACCCGTGTTGACTTTCTTT. The J gene is TRBJ1-1, the V gene TRBV6-2 or TRBV6-3, with D possibly matching TRBD1 (5 bases). Germline V gives CDR1 MNHEY, CDR2 SVGEGT. This CDR3 region has 13 residues. V was trimmed by 6 bases and J by 12 bases, leaving 20 bases between them.